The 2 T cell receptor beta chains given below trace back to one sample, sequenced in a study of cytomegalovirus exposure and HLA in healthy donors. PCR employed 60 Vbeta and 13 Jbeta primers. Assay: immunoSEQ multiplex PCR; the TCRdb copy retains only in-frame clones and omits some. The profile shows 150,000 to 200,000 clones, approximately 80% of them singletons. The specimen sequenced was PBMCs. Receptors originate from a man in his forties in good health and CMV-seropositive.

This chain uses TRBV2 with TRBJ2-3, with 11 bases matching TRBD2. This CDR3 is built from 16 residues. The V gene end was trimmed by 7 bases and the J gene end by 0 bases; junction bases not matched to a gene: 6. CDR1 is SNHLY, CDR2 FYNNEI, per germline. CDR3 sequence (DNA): TGTGCCAGCAAGGCTAGCGGGGGGACTAGCACAGATACGCAGTATTTT. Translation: CASKASGGTSTDTQYF. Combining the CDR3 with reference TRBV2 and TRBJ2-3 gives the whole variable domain EPEVTQTPSHQVTQMGQEVILRCVPISNHLYFYWYRQILGQKVEFLVSFYNNEISEKSEIFDDQFSVERPDGSNFTLKIRSTKLEDSAMYFCASKASGGTSTDTQYFGPGTRLTVL.

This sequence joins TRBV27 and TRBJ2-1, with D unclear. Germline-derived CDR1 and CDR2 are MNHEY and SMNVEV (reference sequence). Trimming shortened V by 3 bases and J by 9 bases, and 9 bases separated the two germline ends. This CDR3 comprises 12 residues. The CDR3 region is CASSFYGGEQFF. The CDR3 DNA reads TGTGCCAGCAGTTTCTACGGTGGTGAGCAGTTCTTC.